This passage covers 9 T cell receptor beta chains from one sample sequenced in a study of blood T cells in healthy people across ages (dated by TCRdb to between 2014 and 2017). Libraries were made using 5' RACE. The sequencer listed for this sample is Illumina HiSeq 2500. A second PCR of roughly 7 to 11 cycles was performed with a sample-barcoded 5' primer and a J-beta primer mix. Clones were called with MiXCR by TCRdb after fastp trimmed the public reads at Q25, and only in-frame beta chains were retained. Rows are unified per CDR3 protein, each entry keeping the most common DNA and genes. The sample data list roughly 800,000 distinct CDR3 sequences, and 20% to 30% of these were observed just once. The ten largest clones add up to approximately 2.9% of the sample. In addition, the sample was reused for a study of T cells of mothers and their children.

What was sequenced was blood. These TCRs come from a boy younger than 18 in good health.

This CDR3 is CASSYTFGGTDTQYF. The CDR3 region has the DNA TGTGCCAGCAGTTATACGTTCGGCGGCACAGATACGCAGTATTTT. This chain joins TRBV6-5 and TRBJ2-3; D gene uncertain. CDR1 and CDR2 from the germline V gene are MNHEY and SVGAGI. Trimming removed 3 bases from V and 1 base from J, with 11 bases in between. The CDR3 has 15 residues.

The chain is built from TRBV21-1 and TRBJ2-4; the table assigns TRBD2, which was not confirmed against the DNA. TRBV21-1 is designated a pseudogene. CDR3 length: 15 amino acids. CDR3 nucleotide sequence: TGTGCCAGCAGCAAAGGGGACTTGGCCAAAAACATTCAGTACTTC. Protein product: CASSKGDLAKNIQYF.

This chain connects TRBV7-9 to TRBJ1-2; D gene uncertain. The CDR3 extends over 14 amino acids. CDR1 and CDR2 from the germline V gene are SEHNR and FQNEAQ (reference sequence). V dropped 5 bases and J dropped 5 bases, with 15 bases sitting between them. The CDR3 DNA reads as TGTGCCAGCAGCCCCGGAGGGCTCGGGTATGGCTACACCTTC. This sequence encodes CASSPGGLGYGYTF.

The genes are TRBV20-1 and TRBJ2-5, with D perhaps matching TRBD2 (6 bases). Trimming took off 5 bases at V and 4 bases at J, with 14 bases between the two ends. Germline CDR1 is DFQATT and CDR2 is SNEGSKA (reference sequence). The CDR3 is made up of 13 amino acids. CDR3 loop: CSAFGSRGETQYF. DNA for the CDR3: TGCAGTGCTTTTGGCTCGCGGGGAGAGACCCAGTACTTC.

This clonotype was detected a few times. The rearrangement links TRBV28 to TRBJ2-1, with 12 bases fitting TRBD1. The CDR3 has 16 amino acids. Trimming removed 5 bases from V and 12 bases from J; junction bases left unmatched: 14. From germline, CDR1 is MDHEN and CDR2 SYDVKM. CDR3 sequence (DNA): TGTGCCAGCAGTGTCGCCTCCGGGACAGGGGGCGAGGGGCAGTTCTTC. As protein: CASSVASGTGGEGQFF.

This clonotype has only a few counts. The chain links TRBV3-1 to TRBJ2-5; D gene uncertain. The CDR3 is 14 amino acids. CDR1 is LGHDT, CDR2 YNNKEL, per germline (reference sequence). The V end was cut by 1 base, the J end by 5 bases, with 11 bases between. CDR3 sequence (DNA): TGTGCCAGCAGCCAAGTTGTGAGGCTGGAGACCCAGTACTTC. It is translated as CASSQVVRLETQYF.

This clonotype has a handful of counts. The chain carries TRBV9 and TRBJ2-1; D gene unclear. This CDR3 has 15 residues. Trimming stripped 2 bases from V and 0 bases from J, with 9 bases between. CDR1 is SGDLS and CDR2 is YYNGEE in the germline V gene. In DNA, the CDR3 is TGTGCCAGCAGCGTCGACCAGAGCTCCTACAATGAGCAGTTCTTC. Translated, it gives CASSVDQSSYNEQFF. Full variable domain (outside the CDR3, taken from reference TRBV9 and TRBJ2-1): DSGVTQTPKHLITATGQRVTLRCSPRSGDLSVYWYQQSLDQGLQFLIQYYNGEERAKGNILERFSAQQFPDLHSELNLSSLELGDSALYFCASSVDQSSYNEQFFGPGTRLTVL.

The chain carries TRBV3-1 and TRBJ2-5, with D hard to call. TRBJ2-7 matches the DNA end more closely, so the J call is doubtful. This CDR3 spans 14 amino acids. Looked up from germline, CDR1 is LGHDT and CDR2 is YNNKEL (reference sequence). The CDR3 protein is CASSQLRARYEQYF. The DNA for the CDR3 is TGTGCCAGCAGCCAGTTAAGGGCCCGCTACGAGCAGTACTTC.

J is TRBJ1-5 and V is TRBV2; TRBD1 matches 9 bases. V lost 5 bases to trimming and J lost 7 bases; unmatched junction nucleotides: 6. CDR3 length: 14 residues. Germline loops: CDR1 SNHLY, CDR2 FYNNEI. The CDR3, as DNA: TGTGCCAGCAGTAAACAGGGGGCGCGGCAGCCCCAGCATTTT. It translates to CASSKQGARQPQHF.